What follows are 20 T cell receptor beta chains derived from one specimen sequenced in a study of blood T cell repertoires in COVID-19. Some clones are missing from TCRdb's copy, which holds only in-frame ones; the method was immunoSEQ multiplex PCR. This table has around 55,000 clones, around nine tenths appearing once. The sample consisted of peripheral blood. The receptors were sampled from a man between 60 and 70 years old with active COVID-19.

J is TRBJ2-7 and V is TRBV9; no firm D call. The CDR3 covers 11 residues. V shed 4 bases and J shed 0 bases, with 2 bases lying between them. Germline assignment: CDR1 SGDLS and CDR2 YYNGEE. Written as DNA, the CDR3 is TGTGCCAGCAGCCTCTCCTACGAGCAGTACTTC. Amino acid sequence: CASSLSYEQYF. The full variable domain, with the rest looked up from reference TRBV9 and TRBJ2-7, is DSGVTQTPKHLITATGQRVTLRCSPRSGDLSVYWYQQSLDQGLQFLIQYYNGEERAKGNILERFSAQQFPDLHSELNLSSLELGDSALYFCASSLSYEQYFGPGTRLTVT.

V and J are TRBV9 and TRBJ2-5, with TRBD2 as a possible D gene (5 bases). The CDR3 spans 15 residues. Trimming removed 0 bases at V and 2 bases at J, with 11 bases between. The germline gives CDR1 SGDLS, CDR2 YYNGEE. The CDR3 protein is CASSVDPGSQETQYF. In nucleotides, the CDR3 is TGTGCCAGCAGCGTAGACCCGGGGTCACAAGAGACCCAGTACTTC.

The chain couples TRBV7-2 to TRBJ2-3, with D maybe TRBD2 (6 bases). The CDR3 has 12 residues. Trimming pared 2 bases from V and 8 bases from J, leaving 8 bases between. Germline assignment: CDR1 SGHTA and CDR2 FQGNSA. CDR3 protein: CASSLPRGTQYF. Here the CDR3 DNA reads TGTGCCAGCAGCTTACCGCGGGGTACGCAGTATTTT.

This clone occurred a few times. The V gene is TRBV4-2, the J gene TRBJ2-1; 13 bases are a match to TRBD2. Germline CDR1 is LGHNA and CDR2 is YNFKEQ. The CDR3 covers 14 residues. V lost 3 bases and J lost 8; bases outside the gene matches: 1. This CDR3 is CASSQGLAGHEQFF. In nucleotides, the CDR3 is TGTGCCAGCAGCCAGGGACTAGCGGGGCATGAGCAGTTCTTC.

The chain links TRBV6-4 to TRBJ2-1; 10 bases map to TRBD2. V dropped 2 bases and J dropped 8; count of bases not matched to a gene: 3. Germline V gives CDR1 MRHNA, CDR2 SNTAGT. The CDR3 is 14 residues long. The CDR3 nucleotides are TGTGCCAGCAGTGACGGAGCGGGAGGGTATGAGCAGTTCTTC. Its translation is CASSDGAGGYEQFF.

The chain employs TRBV6-2 or TRBV6-3 and TRBJ1-1; possibly TRBD1 for D (5 bases). CDR1 MNHEY and CDR2 SVGEGT come from the germline V gene. The CDR3 has 15 residues. Trimming left V 0 bases short and J 1 base short, with 9 bases between. CDR3 residues: CASSYSGAANTEAFF. DNA of the CDR3: TGTGCCAGCAGTTACTCTGGGGCTGCGAACACTGAAGCTTTCTTT.

The chain has TRBV5-1 and TRBJ2-1; 13 positions match TRBD2. The trim removed 4 bases at V and 8 bases at J, leaving 6 bases unmatched. Germline V lookup: CDR1 SGHRS, CDR2 YFSETQ. The CDR3 is 15 residues long. The CDR3 loop reads CASSPGLAGRDEQFF. For the CDR3, the DNA is TGCGCCAGCAGCCCGGGACTAGCGGGGAGGGATGAGCAGTTCTTC.

V gene TRBV14 combines with J gene TRBJ2-5; possible D gene TRBD2, 6 bases. The V gene lost 4 bases and the J gene lost 1 base, with 7 bases spanning the gap. The CDR3 is 13 residues long. Looked up from germline, CDR1 is SGHDN and CDR2 is FVKESK. The CDR3 region has the DNA TGTGCCAGCAGCCCCGGGAGCCAAGAGACCCAGTACTTC. Translated, it gives CASSPGSQETQYF.

The chain recombines TRBV7-2 with TRBJ1-1, with D uncertain. V dropped 5 bases and J dropped 0 bases, with 7 bases sitting between them. The CDR3 has 13 amino acids. Germline CDR1 reads SGHTA; CDR2 reads FQGNSA. The CDR3 nucleotides read TGTGCCAGCAGCACCACAGTGAACACTGAAGCTTTCTTT. It encodes CASSTTVNTEAFF. The full variable domain, in which reference TRBV7-2 and TRBJ1-1 provide the parts outside the CDR3, is GAGVSQSPSNKVTEKGKDVELRCDPISGHTALYWYRQSLGQGLEFLIYFQGNSAPDKSGLPSDRFSAERTGGSVSTLTIQRTQQEDSAVYLCASSTTVNTEAFFGQGTRLTVV.

The J gene is TRBJ2-5, the V gene TRBV5-5, with TRBD2 identical over 7 bases. The V segment lost 3 bases and the J segment 5 bases; nucleotides outside the gene matches: 4. CDR1 and CDR2 from the germline V gene are SGHKS and YYEKEE (reference sequence). The CDR3 has 13 residues. In DNA, the CDR3 is TGTGCCAGCAGCTCGACTAGCCGGGAGACCCAGTACTTC. Its translation is CASSSTSRETQYF.

This clone has more than one count but fewer than ten. V usage is TRBV10-1 and J usage is TRBJ2-7; D not resolved. Germline lookup yields CDR1 WNHNN and CDR2 SYGVQD (reference sequence). The V gene lost 6 bases and the J gene lost 5 bases, with 8 bases spanning the gap. This CDR3 region has 11 residues. The CDR3 here is CASSLADEQYF. CDR3 nucleotides: TGCGCCAGCAGCCTGGCGGACGAGCAGTACTTC.

The chain employs TRBV19 and TRBJ1-2, with a tentative D call TRBD1 (6 bases). The length of the CDR3 is 13 residues. Germline lookup yields CDR1 LNHDA and CDR2 SQIVND (reference sequence). Trimming took off 6 bases at V and 1 base at J, with 9 bases between the two ends. The CDR3 loop is CASSGQINYGYTF. The CDR3 DNA is TGTGCCAGTAGCGGACAGATTAACTATGGCTACACCTTC.

Notes on this clone: Other nucleotide sequences in the sample specify the same CDR3. The DNA of the CDR3 is TGCAGCGTTCGGACAGGGGGCAACACTGAAGCTTTCTTT. Residues: CSVRTGGNTEAFF. The chain is built from TRBV29-1 and TRBJ1-1, with 11 nucleotides matching TRBD1. Losses at the gene ends were 5 bases for V and 2 bases for J; bases not matched to a gene: 1. This CDR3 has 13 residues. The germline V gene has CDR1 SQVTM and CDR2 ANQGSEA.

The V call is TRBV5-4, the J call TRBJ2-7; a possible D gene is TRBD1 (5 bases). V dropped 4 bases and J dropped 3 bases, with 11 bases sitting between them. The CDR3 consists of 13 residues. CDR1 is SGHNT and CDR2 is YYREEE in the germline V gene (reference sequence). CDR3 sequence (DNA): TGTGCCAGCAGCACCAAGGGGTTCTACGAGCAGTACTTC. Its translation: CASSTKGFYEQYF.

The rearrangement uses TRBV14 and TRBJ2-7; the match to TRBD1 covers 8 bases. V dropped 0 bases and J dropped 4; count of bases not matched to a gene: 5. CDR3 length: 15 amino acids. Germline-derived CDR1 and CDR2 are SGHDN and FVKESK. CDR3 sequence reads: CASSQEGTGQYEQYF. CDR3 in DNA: TGTGCCAGCAGCCAAGAGGGGACAGGCCAATACGAGCAGTACTTC.

V and J are TRBV6-5 and TRBJ1-1; possible D gene TRBD1, 5 bases. Trimming pared 6 bases from V and 3 bases from J, leaving 11 bases between. Germline V gene lookup returns CDR1 MNHEY and CDR2 SVGAGI. The CDR3 length is 13 residues. Written as DNA, the CDR3 is TGTGCCAGCAGGGACAACGGCGACACTGAAGCTTTCTTT. Protein: CASRDNGDTEAFF.

V gene TRBV14 combines with J gene TRBJ1-1; D is unclear. The CDR3 is made up of 15 amino acids. Germline CDR1 and CDR2: SGHDN and FVKESK. The ends were cut back, 0 bases at V and 0 bases at J, with 8 bases in the middle. CDR3 amino acids: CASSQEDSLNTEAFF. The CDR3 DNA reads as TGTGCCAGCAGCCAAGAAGATAGTCTGAACACTGAAGCTTTCTTT.

The V call is TRBV15, the J call TRBJ2-3; 7 bases align to TRBD2. This CDR3 is built from 14 residues. Germline V gene data show CDR1 as LNHNV and CDR2 as YYDKDF (reference sequence). The trim removed 6 bases at V and 4 bases at J, leaving 7 bases unmatched. CDR3 residues: CATSKASGPDTQYF. The CDR3 nucleotides are TGTGCCACCAGTAAGGCTAGCGGCCCAGATACGCAGTATTTT. Variable domain in full (rest from reference TRBV15 and TRBJ2-3): DAMVIQNPRYQVTQFGKPVTLSCSQTLNHNVMYWYQQKSSQAPKLLFHYYDKDFNNEADTPDNFQSRRPNTSFCFLDIRSPGLGDTAMYLCATSKASGPDTQYFGPGTRLTVL.

The chain recombines TRBV7-9 with TRBJ2-3; 11 bases map to TRBD2. This CDR3 region has 17 residues. Germline CDR1 and CDR2: SEHNR and FQNEAQ (reference sequence). The V segment lost 5 bases and the J segment 3 bases; nucleotides outside the gene matches: 10. In DNA form, the CDR3 reads TGTGCCAGCAGCCCCAGTCAGGGACTAGCGGTAACAGATACGCAGTATTTT. This sequence encodes CASSPSQGLAVTDTQYF.

The chain recombines TRBV10-1 with TRBJ2-1; 12 bases align to TRBD2. V dropped 0 bases and J dropped 5; count of bases not matched to a gene: 5. Germline V gene lookup returns CDR1 WNHNN and CDR2 SYGVQD (reference sequence). The CDR3 contains 17 residues. CDR3 region: CASSESTRLAGDNEQFF. For the CDR3, the DNA is TGCGCCAGCAGTGAGTCGACTCGACTAGCGGGAGACAATGAGCAGTTCTTC.